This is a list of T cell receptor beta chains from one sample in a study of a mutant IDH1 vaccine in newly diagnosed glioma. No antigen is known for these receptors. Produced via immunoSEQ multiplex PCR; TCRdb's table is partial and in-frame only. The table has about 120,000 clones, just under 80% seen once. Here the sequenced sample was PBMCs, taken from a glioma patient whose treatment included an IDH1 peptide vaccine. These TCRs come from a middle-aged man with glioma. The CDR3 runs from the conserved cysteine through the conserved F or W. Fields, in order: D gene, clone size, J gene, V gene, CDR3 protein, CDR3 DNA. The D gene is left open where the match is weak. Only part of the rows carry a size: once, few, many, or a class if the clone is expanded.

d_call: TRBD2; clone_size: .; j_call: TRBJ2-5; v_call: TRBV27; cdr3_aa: CASSSLERGGGETQYF; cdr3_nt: TGTGCCAGCAGTTCGCTGGAGCGGGGGGGCGGGGAGACCCAGTACTTC
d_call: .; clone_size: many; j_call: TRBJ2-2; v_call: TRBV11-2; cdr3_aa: CASSWDMSNTGELFF; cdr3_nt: TGTGCCAGCAGCTGGGACATGTCGAACACCGGGGAGCTGTTTTTT
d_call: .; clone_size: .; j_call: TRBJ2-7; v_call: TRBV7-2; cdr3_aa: CASSLQSGIENEQYF; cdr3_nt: TGTGCCAGCAGCTTACAATCAGGTATCGAAAACGAGCAGTACTTC
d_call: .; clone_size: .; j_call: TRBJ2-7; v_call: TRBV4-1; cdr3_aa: CASSQDKQVSSYEQYF; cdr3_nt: TGCGCCAGCAGCCAAGATAAACAGGTCAGCTCCTACGAGCAGTACTTC
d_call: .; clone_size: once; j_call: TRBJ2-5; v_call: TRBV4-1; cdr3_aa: CASSDIRVETQYF; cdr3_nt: TGCGCCAGCAGCGATATCAGGGTAGAGACCCAGTACTTC
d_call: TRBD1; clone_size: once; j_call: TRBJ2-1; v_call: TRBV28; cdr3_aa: CASSLGDSYNEQFF; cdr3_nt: TGTGCCAGCAGTTTGGGGGACAGTTACAATGAGCAGTTCTTC
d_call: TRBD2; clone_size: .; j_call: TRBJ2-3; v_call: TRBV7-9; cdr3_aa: CASSLIGEGRGRTQYF; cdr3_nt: TGTGCCAGCAGCTTAATCGGGGAGGGCCGAGGGCGTACGCAGTATTTT
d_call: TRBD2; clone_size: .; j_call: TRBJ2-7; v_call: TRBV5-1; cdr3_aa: CASSPWGEGSYEQYF; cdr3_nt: TGCGCCAGCAGCCCCTGGGGGGAGGGCTCCTACGAGCAGTACTTC
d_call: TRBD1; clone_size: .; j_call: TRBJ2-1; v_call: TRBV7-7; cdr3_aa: CASSLAATGDYEQFF; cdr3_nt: TGTGCTAGCAGCTTAGCGGCGACAGGGGACTATGAGCAGTTCTTC
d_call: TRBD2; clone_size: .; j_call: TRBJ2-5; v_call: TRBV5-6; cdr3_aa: CASSVGRGRVETQYF; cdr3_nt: TGTGCCAGCAGCGTGGGGCGGGGGAGAGTAGAGACCCAGTACTTC
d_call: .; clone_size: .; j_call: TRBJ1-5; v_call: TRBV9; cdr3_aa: CASSQGISNQPQHF; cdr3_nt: TGTGCCAGCAGCCAGGGCATTAGCAATCAGCCCCAGCATTTT
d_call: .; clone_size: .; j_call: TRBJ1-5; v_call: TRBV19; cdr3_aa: CASSLTRGSNQPQHF; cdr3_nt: TGTGCCAGTAGCCTTACGCGGGGTAGCAATCAGCCCCAGCATTTT
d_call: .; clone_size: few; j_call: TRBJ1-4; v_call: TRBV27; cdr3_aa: CASRSGVSEKLFF; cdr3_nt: TGTGCCAGCAGATCAGGGGTTAGTGAAAAACTGTTTTTT